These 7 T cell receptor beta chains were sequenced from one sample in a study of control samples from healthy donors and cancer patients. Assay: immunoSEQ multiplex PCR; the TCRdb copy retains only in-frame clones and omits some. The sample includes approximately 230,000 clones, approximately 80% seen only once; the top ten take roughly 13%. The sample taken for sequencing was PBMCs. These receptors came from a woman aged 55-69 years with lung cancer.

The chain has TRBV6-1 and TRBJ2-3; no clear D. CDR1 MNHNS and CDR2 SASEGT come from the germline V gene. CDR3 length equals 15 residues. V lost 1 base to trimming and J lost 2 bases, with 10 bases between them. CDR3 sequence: CASSEVAVNTDTQYF. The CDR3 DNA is TGTGCCAGCAGTGAAGTTGCGGTGAACACAGATACGCAGTATTTT.

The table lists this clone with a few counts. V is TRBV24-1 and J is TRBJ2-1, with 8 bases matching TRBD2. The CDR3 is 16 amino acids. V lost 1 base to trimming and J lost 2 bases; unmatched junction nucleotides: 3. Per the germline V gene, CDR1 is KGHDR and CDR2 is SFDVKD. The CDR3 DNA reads TGTGCCACCAGTGATTTAGCGGGAGATACCTACAATGAGCAGTTCTTC. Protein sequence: CATSDLAGDTYNEQFF.

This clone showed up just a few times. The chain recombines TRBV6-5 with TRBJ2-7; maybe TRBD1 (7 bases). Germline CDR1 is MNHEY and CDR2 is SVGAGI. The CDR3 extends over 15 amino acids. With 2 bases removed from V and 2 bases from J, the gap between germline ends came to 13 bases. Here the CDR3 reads CASSYLTGTAYEQYF. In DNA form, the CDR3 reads TGTGCCAGCAGTTACCTGACAGGGACTGCCTACGAGCAGTACTTC.

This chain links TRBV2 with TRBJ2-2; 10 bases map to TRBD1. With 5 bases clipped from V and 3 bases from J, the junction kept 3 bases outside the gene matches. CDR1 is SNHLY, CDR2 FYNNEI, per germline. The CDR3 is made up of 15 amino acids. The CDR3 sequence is CASSSGTGDTGELFF. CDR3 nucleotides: TGTGCCAGCAGTTCCGGGACAGGGGACACCGGGGAGCTGTTTTTT.

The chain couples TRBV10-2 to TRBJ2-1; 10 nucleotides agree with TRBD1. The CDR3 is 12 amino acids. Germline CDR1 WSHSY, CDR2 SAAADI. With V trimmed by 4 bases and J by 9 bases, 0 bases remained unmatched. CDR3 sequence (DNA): TGCGCCAGCAGTGGGACAGGGGGTGAGCAGTTCTTC. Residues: CASSGTGGEQFF.

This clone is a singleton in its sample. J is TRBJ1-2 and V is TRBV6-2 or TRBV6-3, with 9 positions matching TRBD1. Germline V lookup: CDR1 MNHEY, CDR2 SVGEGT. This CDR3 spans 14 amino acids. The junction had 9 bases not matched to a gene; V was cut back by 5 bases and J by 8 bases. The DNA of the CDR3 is TGTGCCAGCAGTGCCCCGGGACAGGGTAGCGGCTACACCTTC. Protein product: CASSAPGQGSGYTF.

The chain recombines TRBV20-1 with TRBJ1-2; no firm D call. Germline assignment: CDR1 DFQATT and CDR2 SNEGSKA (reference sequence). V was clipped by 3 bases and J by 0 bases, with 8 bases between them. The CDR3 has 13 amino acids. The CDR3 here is CSASEVANYGYTF. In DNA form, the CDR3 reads TGCAGTGCTAGTGAAGTAGCTAACTATGGCTACACCTTC.